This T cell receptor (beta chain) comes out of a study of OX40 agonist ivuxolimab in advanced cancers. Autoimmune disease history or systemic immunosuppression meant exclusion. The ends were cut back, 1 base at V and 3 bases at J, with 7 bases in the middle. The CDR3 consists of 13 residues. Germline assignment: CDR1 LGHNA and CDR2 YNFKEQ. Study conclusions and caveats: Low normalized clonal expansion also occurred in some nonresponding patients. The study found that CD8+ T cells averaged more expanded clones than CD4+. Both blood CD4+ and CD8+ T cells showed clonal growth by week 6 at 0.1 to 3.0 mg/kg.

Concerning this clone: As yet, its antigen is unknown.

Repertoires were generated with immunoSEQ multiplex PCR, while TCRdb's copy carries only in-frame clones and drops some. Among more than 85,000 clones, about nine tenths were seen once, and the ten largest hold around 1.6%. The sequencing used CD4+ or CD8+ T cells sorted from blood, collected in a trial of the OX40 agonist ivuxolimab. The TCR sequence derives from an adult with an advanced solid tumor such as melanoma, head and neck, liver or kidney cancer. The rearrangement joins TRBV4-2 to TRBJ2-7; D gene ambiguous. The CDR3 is CASSQVGVYEQYF. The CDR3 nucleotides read TGTGCCAGCAGCCAAGTTGGGGTCTACGAGCAGTACTTC.